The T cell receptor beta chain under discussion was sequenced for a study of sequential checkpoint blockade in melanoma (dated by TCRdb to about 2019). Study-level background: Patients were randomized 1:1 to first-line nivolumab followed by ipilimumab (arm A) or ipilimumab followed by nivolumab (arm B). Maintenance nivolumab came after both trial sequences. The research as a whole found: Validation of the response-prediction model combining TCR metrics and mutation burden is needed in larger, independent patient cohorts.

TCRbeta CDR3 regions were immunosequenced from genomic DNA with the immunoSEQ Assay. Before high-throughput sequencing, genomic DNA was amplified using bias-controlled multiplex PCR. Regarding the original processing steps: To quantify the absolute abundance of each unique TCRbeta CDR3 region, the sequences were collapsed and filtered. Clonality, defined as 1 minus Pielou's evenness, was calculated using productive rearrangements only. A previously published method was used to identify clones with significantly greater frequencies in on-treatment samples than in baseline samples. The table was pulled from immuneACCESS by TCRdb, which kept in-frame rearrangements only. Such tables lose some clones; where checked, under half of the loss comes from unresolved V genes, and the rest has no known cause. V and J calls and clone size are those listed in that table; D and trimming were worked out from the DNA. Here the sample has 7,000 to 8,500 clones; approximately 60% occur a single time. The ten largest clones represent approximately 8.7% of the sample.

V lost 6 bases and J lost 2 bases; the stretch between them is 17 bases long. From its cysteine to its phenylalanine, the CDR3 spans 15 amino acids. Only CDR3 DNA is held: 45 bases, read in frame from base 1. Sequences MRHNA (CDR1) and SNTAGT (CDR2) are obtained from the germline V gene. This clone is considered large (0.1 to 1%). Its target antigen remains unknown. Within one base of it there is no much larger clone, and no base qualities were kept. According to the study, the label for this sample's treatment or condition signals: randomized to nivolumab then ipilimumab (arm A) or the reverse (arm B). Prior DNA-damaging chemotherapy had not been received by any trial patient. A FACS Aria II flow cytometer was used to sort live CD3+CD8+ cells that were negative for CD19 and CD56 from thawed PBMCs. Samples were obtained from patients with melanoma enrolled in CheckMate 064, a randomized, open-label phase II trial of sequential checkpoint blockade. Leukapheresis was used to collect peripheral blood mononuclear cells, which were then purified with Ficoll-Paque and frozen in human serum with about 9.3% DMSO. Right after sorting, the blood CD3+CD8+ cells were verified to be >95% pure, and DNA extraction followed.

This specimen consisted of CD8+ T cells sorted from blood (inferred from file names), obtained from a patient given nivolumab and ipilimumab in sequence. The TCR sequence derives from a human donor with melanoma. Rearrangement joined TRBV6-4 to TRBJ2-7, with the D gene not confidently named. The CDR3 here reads CASRRAPQPTYEQYF. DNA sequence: TGTGCCAGCAGGCGAGCCCCGCAACCAACCTACGAGCAGTACTTC.